The next 14 T cell receptor beta chains were all read from a single sample in a study of early T cells in non-severe SARS-CoV-2 infection. Via MiXCR, TCRdb re-called the 5' RACE reads, giving one row per CDR3 protein. The sample carries some 59,000 distinct CDR3 sequences, about 10% recorded once. Sequenced: whole blood. The source of these receptors is an adult who was a healthcare worker with PCR-confirmed SARS-CoV-2 infection or an uninfected control (not recorded which).

This clonotype was picked up many times. The chain carries TRBV2 and TRBJ1-5, with D unresolved. Trimming took off 4 bases at V and 4 bases at J, with 8 bases between the two ends. Germline CDR1 SNHLY, CDR2 FYNNEI. The CDR3 has 13 residues. The CDR3 DNA reads as TGTGCCAGCAGTGGAGGCCCGAATCAGCCCCAGCATTTT. Translated, it gives CASSGGPNQPQHF.

This clonotype was observed many times. The V call is TRBV9, the J call TRBJ2-7, with 7 bases that match TRBD1. The CDR3 is made up of 14 amino acids. V trimming: 3 bases; J trimming: 5 bases; junction bases outside the gene matches: 8. Germline CDR1 reads SGDLS; CDR2 reads YYNGEE. The CDR3 reads CASSAGHRGNEQYF. The DNA of the CDR3 is TGTGCCAGCAGCGCCGGTCACAGGGGAAACGAGCAGTACTTC.

The rearrangement uses TRBV7-8 and TRBJ2-1; TRBD1 matches at 8 bases. CDR3 length: 15 residues. Per germline, CDR1 SGHVS and CDR2 FQNEAQ. V gave up 2 bases and J gave up 6 bases; unmatched junction bases: 6. The CDR3 loop is CASSLLRGPFNEQFF. CDR3 DNA: TGTGCCAGCAGCTTACTCAGGGGGCCTTTCAATGAGCAGTTCTTC.

The V and J genes are TRBV7-2 and TRBJ2-1; possible D gene TRBD2, 6 bases. Germline V gene sequence: CDR1 SGHTA, CDR2 FQGNSA. The CDR3 extends over 17 amino acids. Trimming cost V 1 base and J 10 bases, with 23 bases left between them. The CDR3 region is CASSLVSRREIALEQFF. DNA for the CDR3: TGTGCCAGCAGCTTAGTTTCTAGGAGGGAGATTGCGCTGGAGCAGTTCTTC.

This clonotype was recorded a few times. Germline is not matched at one junction end, which may reflect a read error. The CDR3 DNA is TGTGCTAGCAGCTCCTCGGACTGGAACGGAGAGACCCAGTACTTC. Amino acid sequence: CASSSSDWNGETQYF. The chain recombines TRBV7-7 with TRBJ2-5; D is possibly TRBD2 (5 bases). CDR1 SSHAT and CDR2 FNYEAQ come from the germline V gene (reference sequence). CDR3 length: 15 amino acids.

This clonotype has at least ten counts. The chain links TRBV10-3 to TRBJ2-3; 10 bases align to TRBD2. This CDR3 is built from 14 residues. Per the germline V gene, CDR1 is ENHRY and CDR2 is SYGVKD. The trim removed 9 bases at V and 0 bases at J, leaving 3 bases unmatched. The DNA of the CDR3 is TGTGCCATAAGGACTAGCGGCAGCACAGATACGCAGTATTTT. This encodes CAIRTSGSTDTQYF.

The sample holds a few counts of this clonotype. CDR3 in amino acids: CASSAYRGPNTGELFF. The DNA for the CDR3 is TGTGCCAGCAGCGCTTACAGGGGGCCTAACACCGGGGAGCTGTTTTTT. V and J are TRBV5-5 and TRBJ2-2; 9 bases line up with TRBD1. The V segment lost 4 bases and the J segment 2 bases; nucleotides outside the gene matches: 6. This CDR3 has 16 residues. Looked up from germline, CDR1 is SGHKS and CDR2 is YYEKEE (reference sequence).

This clonotype was recorded at least ten times. This chain links TRBV7-3 with TRBJ2-7; no clear D gene. The CDR3 has 18 residues. CDR1 SGHTA and CDR2 FQGTGA come from the germline V gene. Trimming removed 1 base from V and 3 bases from J, with 22 bases in between. The chain's CDR3 is CASSLISCVPLTFYEQYF. The CDR3 DNA follows: TGTGCCAGCAGCTTAATTTCCTGCGTACCCCTTACTTTCTACGAGCAGTACTTC. The complete variable domain, with remaining parts taken from reference TRBV7-3 and TRBJ2-7, reads GAGVSQTPSNKVTEKGKYVELRCDPISGHTALYWYRQSLGQGPEFLIYFQGTGAADDSGLPNDRFFAVRPEGSVSTLKIQRTERGDSAVYLCASSLISCVPLTFYEQYFGPGTRLTVT.

This clonotype turned up a few times. The chain couples TRBV5-6 to TRBJ2-5, with a possible D match to TRBD1 (5 bases). The germline V gene has CDR1 SGHDT and CDR2 YYEEEE. CDR3 length equals 15 residues. V lost 2 bases and J 4 bases, leaving 15 bases between the germline ends. The CDR3 nucleotides read TGTGCCAGCAGCTTCCCCGGACAAGGAAGAGAGACCCAGTACTTC. Residues: CASSFPGQGRETQYF.

The table lists this clonotype with many counts. This rearrangement joins TRBV4-1 to TRBJ2-3; 11 positions agree with TRBD2. Losses at the gene ends were 4 bases for V and 1 base for J; bases not matched to a gene: 7. CDR3 length equals 17 residues. Per germline, CDR1 MGHRA and CDR2 YSYEKL. CDR3 DNA: TGCGCCAGCAGCCCCGAGGGGACTAGCGGACGCACAGATACGCAGTATTTT. The encoded protein is CASSPEGTSGRTDTQYF.

This clonotype has ten or more counts. J is TRBJ2-2 and V is TRBV3-1; D is unclear. Germline CDR1 reads LGHDT; CDR2 reads YNNKEL (reference sequence). The CDR3 consists of 13 residues. The V gene lost 3 bases and the J gene lost 6 bases, with 8 bases spanning the gap. CDR3 protein: CASSHKRAGELFF. Written as DNA, the CDR3 is TGTGCCAGCAGCCACAAAAGGGCCGGGGAGCTGTTTTTT. Filled out from reference TRBV3-1 and TRBJ2-2, the complete variable domain reads DTAVSQTPKYLVTQMGNDKSIKCEQNLGHDTMYWYKQDSKKFLKIMFSYNNKELIINETVPNRFSPKSPDKAHLNLHINSLELGDSAVYFCASSHKRAGELFFGEGSRLTVL.

This clonotype was counted ten times or more. This chain links TRBV6-2 or TRBV6-3 with TRBJ2-2; D remains unclear. Trimming took off 2 bases at V and 10 bases at J, with 11 bases between the two ends. The CDR3 loop spans 13 amino acids. Germline CDR1 is MNHEY and CDR2 is SVGEGT. The CDR3 reads CASSYIKTKELFF. The CDR3, as DNA: TGTGCCAGCAGTTACATTAAGACCAAGGAGCTGTTTTTT.

Ten or more counts support this clonotype. The genes are TRBV6-2 or TRBV6-3 and TRBJ1-6; unclear D gene. This CDR3 comprises 14 residues. Trimming cost V 6 bases and J 6 bases, with 12 bases left between them. Germline lookup yields CDR1 MNHEY and CDR2 SVGEGT. The CDR3 DNA reads as TGTGCCAGCAGAACGACCGGGCTTAATTCACCCCTCCACTTT. Translating gives CASRTTGLNSPLHF.

In regard to this clonotype: A much more abundant neighbour one base away suggests this may be a read error. The chain combines TRBV6-1 with TRBJ2-2; D tentatively reads TRBD1 or TRBD2 (5 bases each). The germline V gene has CDR1 MNHNS and CDR2 SASEGT. The CDR3 has 15 amino acids. The CDR3 region is CASSDRRGATEELFF. The CDR3 DNA sequence: TGTGCCAGCAGTGATAGGCGAGGGGCCACCGAGGAGCTGTTTTTT.